This TCR beta chain came from a study of neurological immune-mediated disorders. General study results and limits: CDR3 amino acid sequences of expanded clones were not shared across subjects, a result suggesting private repertoires in all groups.

This clonotype came up many times. Its cognate antigen is unknown. The CDR3 runs to 13 residues. Trimming removed 5 bases at V and 8 bases at J, with 13 bases between. CDR1 SGHTA and CDR2 FQGNSA come from the germline V gene. cDNA was made by 5'RACE with 10-nucleotide random UMIs. MiXCR, run by TCRdb on the 5' RACE reads, gives a single entry per CDR3 protein. The sample includes 36,000 or so distinct CDR3 sequences, over 9% of them seen just once. Input material: PBMCs. This TCR came from a woman aged 25-40 years with HTLV-1-associated myelopathy (HAM/TSP). The chain carries TRBV7-2 and TRBJ1-3; D unclear. The CDR3 loop reads CASSKSPVDTIYF. The CDR3 DNA reads as TGTGCCAGCAGCAAAAGTCCGGTGGACACCATATATTTT.